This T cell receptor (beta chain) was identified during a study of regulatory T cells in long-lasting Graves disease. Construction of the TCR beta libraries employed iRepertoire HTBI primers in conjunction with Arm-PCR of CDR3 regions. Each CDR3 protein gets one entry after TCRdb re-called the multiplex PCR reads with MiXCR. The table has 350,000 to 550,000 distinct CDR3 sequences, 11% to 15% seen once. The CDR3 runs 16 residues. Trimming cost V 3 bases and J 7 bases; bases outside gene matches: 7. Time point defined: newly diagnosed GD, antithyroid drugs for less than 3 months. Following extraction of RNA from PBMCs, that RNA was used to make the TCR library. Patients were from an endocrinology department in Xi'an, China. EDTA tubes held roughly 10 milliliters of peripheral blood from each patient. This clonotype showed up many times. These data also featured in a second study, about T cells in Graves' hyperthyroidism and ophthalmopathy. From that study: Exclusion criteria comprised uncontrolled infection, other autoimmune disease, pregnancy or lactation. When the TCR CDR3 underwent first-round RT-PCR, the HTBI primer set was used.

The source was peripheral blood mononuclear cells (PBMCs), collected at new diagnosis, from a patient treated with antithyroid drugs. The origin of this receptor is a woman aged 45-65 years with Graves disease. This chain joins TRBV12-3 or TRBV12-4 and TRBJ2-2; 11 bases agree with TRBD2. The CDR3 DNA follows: TGTGCCAGCAGTTTTTGGCTAGCGGGAGGTGACGGGGAGCTGTTTTTT. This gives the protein CASSFWLAGGDGELFF.